The present entry profiles one T cell receptor (beta chain) with its context. These data originate in a study of T cell changes during pregnancy in multiple sclerosis. Germline CDR1 is SNHLY and CDR2 is FYNNEI. The CDR3 has 18 amino acids. The germline V and J ends were trimmed by 0 bases and 4 bases, with 21 bases remaining between them. Method: immunoSEQ multiplex PCR; TCRdb's copy keeps in-frame clones and lacks some. The sample has some 100,000 clones; roughly 92% are singletons. The specimen comprised peripheral blood, sampled in the second trimester of pregnancy. The receptor's source is a female donor with multiple sclerosis, enrolled in a pregnancy study. This chain links TRBV2 with TRBJ1-2, with a possible D match to TRBD1 (5 bases). In DNA, the CDR3 is TGTGCCAGCAGTGAAGCCCGGTTTTCAGGGCCCAACTCCTATGGCTACACCTTC. Protein: CASSEARFSGPNSYGYTF. Supplemented by reference TRBV2 and TRBJ1-2, the full variable domain reads EPEVTQTPSHQVTQMGQEVILRCVPISNHLYFYWYRQILGQKVEFLVSFYNNEISEKSEIFDDQFSVERPDGSNFTLKIRSTKLEDSAMYFCASSEARFSGPNSYGYTFGSGTRLTVV.